These 27 T cell receptor beta chains were all obtained from the same sample, sequenced in a study of T cell responses to AZD1222 COVID-19 vaccine. Assay: immunoSEQ multiplex PCR; the TCRdb copy retains only in-frame clones and omits some. This sample has 150,000 or so clones, with over 90% found just once. The source was peripheral blood, collected 28 days after the second AZD1222 dose. The receptor set was obtained from an adult who received the AZD1222 COVID-19 vaccine.

The gene calls are TRBV30 and TRBJ2-7, with 8 positions matching TRBD1. This CDR3 spans 14 amino acids. After removal of 2 bases from V and 2 bases from J, the junction contained 5 bases not matched to a gene. Germline CDR1 is GTSNPN and CDR2 is SVGIG (reference sequence). CDR3 region: CAWSIGQGPYEQYF. The CDR3, as DNA: TGTGCCTGGAGTATAGGACAGGGCCCCTACGAGCAGTACTTC. The full variable domain, its missing parts supplied by reference TRBV30 and TRBJ2-7, is SQTIHQWPATLVQPVGSPLSLECTVEGTSNPNLYWYRQAAGRGLQLLFYSVGIGQISSEVPQNLSASRPQDRQFILSSKKLLLSDSGFYLCAWSIGQGPYEQYFGPGTRLTVT.

The chain joins TRBV2 to TRBJ1-2; D ambiguous. The V end lost 2 bases, the J end lost 2 bases, and 12 bases lay between the germline ends. This CDR3 comprises 15 residues. Germline CDR1 and CDR2: SNHLY and FYNNEI. The CDR3 protein is CASSETGIGNYGYTF. DNA of the CDR3: TGTGCCAGCAGTGAAACGGGCATAGGCAACTATGGCTACACCTTC.

CDR3 DNA sequence: TGCGCCAGCAGCTTTGGGGACGGACGGCCTAAGAACACTGAAGCTTTCTTT. Amino acids: CASSFGDGRPKNTEAFF. The chain links TRBV5-1 to TRBJ1-1; TRBD1 is a possible D gene (5 bases). The CDR3 contains 17 residues. V was clipped by 2 bases and J by 1 base, with 18 bases between them. CDR1 and CDR2 from the germline V gene are SGHRS and YFSETQ. Based on the CDR3 plus reference TRBV5-1 and TRBJ1-1, the full variable domain is KAGVTQTPRYLIKTRGQQVTLSCSPISGHRSVSWYQQTPGQGLQFLFEYFSETQRNKGNFPGRFSGRQFSNSRSEMNVSTLELGDSALYLCASSFGDGRPKNTEAFFGQGTRLTVV.

The chain combines TRBV6-5 with TRBJ2-3; 7 nucleotides line up with TRBD2. Trimming at V came to 8 bases and at J to 0 bases, leaving 5 bases not matched to a gene. Germline-derived CDR1 and CDR2 are MNHEY and SVGAGI. There are 14 residues in the CDR3. For the CDR3, the DNA is TGTGCCAGCGGGGGGGGTCCTAGCACAGATACGCAGTATTTT. Residues: CASGGGPSTDTQYF.

This clone was counted once. The chain links TRBV28 to TRBJ1-5, with D perhaps TRBD1 (5 bases). V was clipped by 3 bases and J by 9 bases, with 15 bases between them. The length of the CDR3 is 14 residues. Germline V lookup: CDR1 MDHEN, CDR2 SYDVKM. The CDR3 nucleotides are TGTGCCAGCAGTTTTGGGGCTATTGGTCGGCCCCAGCATTTT. Amino acid sequence: CASSFGAIGRPQHF.

The gene calls are TRBV4-1 and TRBJ1-1; weak D call: TRBD1 (6 bases). Germline loops: CDR1 MGHRA, CDR2 YSYEKL. The CDR3 is 15 residues long. Trimming cost V 4 bases and J 1 base, with 13 bases left between them. CDR3 sequence (DNA): TGCGCCAGCAGCCCAATGGGGGGCCCGAACACTGAAGCTTTCTTT. Its translation is CASSPMGGPNTEAFF.

The V gene is TRBV7-3, the J gene TRBJ1-1; a weak D match, TRBD1 (5 bases). Germline CDR1 SGHTA, CDR2 FQGTGA. This CDR3 is 13 amino acids long. V was pared by 1 base and J by 8 bases, with 11 bases between. This CDR3 is CASSLSSSGEAFF. The DNA of the CDR3 is TGTGCCAGCAGCTTAAGCTCATCAGGGGAAGCTTTCTTT.

The V and J genes are TRBV4-2 and TRBJ2-1; 12 positions agree with TRBD2. Germline values: CDR1 LGHNA, CDR2 YNFKEQ. The CDR3 has 16 amino acids. J was trimmed by 8 bases and V by 0 bases; bases with no gene match: 5. The CDR3 coding sequence is TGTGCCAGCAGCCAAGATCGACTAGCGGGAGTTTATGAGCAGTTCTTC. Protein: CASSQDRLAGVYEQFF.

The V call is TRBV11-2, the J call TRBJ2-3, with 7 bases matching TRBD1. The length of the CDR3 is 18 residues. The germline V gene encodes CDR1 SGHAT and CDR2 FQNNGV. Trimming cost V 3 bases and J 1 base; bases outside gene matches: 13. CDR3 sequence reads: CASSLTGTAFYRTDTQYF. CDR3 coding DNA: TGTGCCAGCAGCTTGACGGGGACAGCCTTTTACCGCACAGATACGCAGTATTTT.

The CDR3 is CATSSEADTQYF. CDR3 coding DNA: TGTGCCACCAGCTCCGAGGCAGATACGCAGTATTTT. The rearrangement links TRBV15 to TRBJ2-3; D not certain. V was shortened by 5 bases and J by 4 bases, with 7 bases between the two germline ends. Per germline, CDR1 LNHNV and CDR2 YYDKDF (reference sequence). The CDR3 extends over 12 amino acids.

The chain has TRBV12-3 or TRBV12-4 and TRBJ1-2; D remains unclear. V lost 3 bases to trimming and J lost 4 bases, with 6 bases between them. This CDR3 is built from 12 residues. The CDR3 reads CASSLGSYGYTF. CDR3 DNA sequence: TGTGCCAGCAGTTTGGGTAGCTATGGCTACACCTTC.

This chain joins TRBV30 and TRBJ2-7; no clear D. Germline CDR1 reads GTSNPN; CDR2 reads SVGIG (reference sequence). The CDR3 length is 14 residues. Trimming removed 0 bases from V and 3 bases from J, with 12 bases in between. The CDR3 DNA sequence: TGTGCCTGGAGTGTTTCGGCCAGGTACTACGAGCAGTACTTC. Its protein is CAWSVSARYYEQYF.

The rearrangement joins TRBV3-1 (or the pseudogene TRBV3-2) to TRBJ1-3, with 8 bases lining up with TRBD1. Germline CDR1 is LGHDT and CDR2 is YNNKEL (reference sequence). The CDR3 spans 16 residues. The ends lost 2 bases at V and 4 bases at J; junction bases unmatched: 7. In nucleotides, the CDR3 is TGTGCCAGCAGCCAACTTCAGGGGGCGCGGGGAAACACCATATATTTT. Translating it yields CASSQLQGARGNTIYF.

This chain connects TRBV7-3 to TRBJ2-1, with 12 bases lining up with TRBD2. CDR3 length equals 14 residues. CDR1 is SGHTA, CDR2 FQGTGA, per germline. Trimming at V came to 0 bases and at J to 14 bases, leaving 5 bases not matched to a gene. The CDR3 nucleotides are TGTGCCAGCAGCTTAACGACTAGCGGGAGTGTTAAGTTCTTC. This gives the protein CASSLTTSGSVKFF.

V and J are TRBV5-1 and TRBJ2-7; 12 nucleotides align to TRBD2. Germline lookup yields CDR1 SGHRS and CDR2 YFSETQ. V dropped 2 bases and J dropped 4; count of bases not matched to a gene: 1. The CDR3 runs to 14 residues. Written as DNA, the CDR3 is TGCGCCAGCAGCTTTACTAGCGGGAGGTACGAGCAGTACTTC. It yields the protein CASSFTSGRYEQYF.

The chain employs TRBV19 and TRBJ1-1, with 10 bases identical to TRBD1. The CDR3 is made up of 15 amino acids. The germline V gene has CDR1 LNHDA and CDR2 SQIVND (reference sequence). J lost 8 bases, V lost 7 bases, and 13 bases had no gene match. The DNA for the CDR3 is TGTGCCAGTATTGACCCGGGACAGGGGACTGAGGAAGCTTTCTTT. Translation gives CASIDPGQGTEEAFF.

The chain employs TRBV3-1 (or the pseudogene TRBV3-2) and TRBJ2-7; 7 bases line up with TRBD2. The CDR3 loop spans 16 amino acids. CDR1 is LGHDT and CDR2 is YNNKEL in the germline V gene (reference sequence). Unmatched junction bases numbered 7, after V lost 2 bases and J lost 0 bases. CDR3 amino acids: CASSQNPGTTSYEQYF. CDR3 nucleotide sequence: TGTGCCAGCAGCCAAAATCCCGGGACTACCTCCTACGAGCAGTACTTC.

The rearrangement joins TRBV4-2 to TRBJ2-1, with D maybe TRBD2 (5 bases). Germline assignment: CDR1 LGHNA and CDR2 YNFKEQ. CDR3 length: 16 amino acids. V was cut by 4 bases and J by 7 bases, with 20 bases left in between. The CDR3 DNA follows: TGTGCCAGCAGCCTAGGGTTGGTGGGAGAGTGGAATGAGCAGTTCTTC. Its translation is CASSLGLVGEWNEQFF.

The chain is built from TRBV5-8 and TRBJ1-5; D unclear. CDR1 is SGHTS, CDR2 YDEGEE, per germline. The CDR3 has 15 residues. The V gene lost 1 base and the J gene lost 4 bases, with 12 bases spanning the gap. The CDR3 DNA follows: TGTGCCAGCAGCTTGCAGTTGTCGGCTAATCAGCCCCAGCATTTT. Translated: CASSLQLSANQPQHF.

The chain carries TRBV25-1 and TRBJ1-2; unclear D gene. This CDR3 spans 11 amino acids. Germline V lookup: CDR1 MGHDK, CDR2 SYGVNS. V lost 4 bases, J lost 7 bases, and 7 bases lay in between. The CDR3 nucleotides read TGTGCCAGCAGTGGCGGGGTTGGCTACACCTTC. The encoded protein is CASSGGVGYTF.

This rearrangement joins TRBV7-8 to TRBJ2-1, with 7 nucleotides matching TRBD2. V lost 1 base and J lost 16; bases outside the gene matches: 10. Germline CDR1 reads SGHVS; CDR2 reads FQNEAQ. This CDR3 has 13 residues. CDR3 coding DNA: TGTGCCAGCAGCTTAGGGCTAGCGGAGACCTACTTCTTC. Translated, it gives CASSLGLAETYFF.

V usage is TRBV9 and J usage is TRBJ2-1; 13 positions agree with TRBD2. CDR3 length: 15 residues. The V and J ends lost 4 bases and 10 bases, in that order; junction bases with no gene match: 8. The V gene's germline CDR1 is SGDLS and CDR2 YYNGEE. This chain's CDR3 is CASSPTSGRAGEQFF. CDR3 in DNA: TGTGCCAGCAGCCCTACTAGCGGGAGGGCCGGGGAGCAGTTCTTC.

The genes are TRBV6-6 and TRBJ1-3; D possibly corresponds to TRBD1 (6 bases). The CDR3 consists of 17 residues. Germline V CDR1 and CDR2: MNHNY, SVGAGI (reference sequence). Trimming left V 5 bases short and J 0 bases short, with 17 bases between. The chain's CDR3 is CASSPRRTADSGNTIYF. CDR3 nucleotide sequence: TGTGCCAGCAGTCCCCGACGGACAGCCGACTCTGGAAACACCATATATTTT.

The chain links TRBV24-1 to TRBJ1-2; possibly TRBD1 for D (6 bases). Between the trimmed V and J ends, which lost 0 bases and 3 bases, there was a span of 16 bases. This CDR3 region has 17 residues. CDR1 and CDR2 (germline): KGHDR, SFDVKD. In DNA form, the CDR3 reads TGTGCCACCAGTGATTTGACCCGGGGGCGGCCTTACTATGGCTACACCTTC. It encodes CATSDLTRGRPYYGYTF.

This chain connects TRBV27 to TRBJ1-2, with D possibly matching TRBD1 (5 bases). Germline V lookup: CDR1 MNHEY, CDR2 SMNVEV (reference sequence). The CDR3 loop spans 14 amino acids. The CDR3 nucleotides are TGTGCTACACGTTCAGGGTATCTAAAGTATGGCTACACCTTC. Its translation is CATRSGYLKYGYTF.

This sequence joins TRBV7-2 and TRBJ1-2, with 8 nucleotides matching TRBD1. The CDR3 covers 14 residues. Trimming cost V 5 bases and J 4 bases; bases outside gene matches: 6. The germline V gene has CDR1 SGHTA and CDR2 FQGNSA. The CDR3 sequence: CASSGQGGGYGYTF. The CDR3 coding sequence is TGTGCCAGCAGCGGACAGGGAGGAGGCTATGGCTACACCTTC.

The chain links TRBV28 to TRBJ1-1; D ambiguous. V lost 3 bases and J 1 base, leaving 6 bases between the germline ends. Per germline, CDR1 MDHEN and CDR2 SYDVKM. This CDR3 comprises 13 residues. The chain's CDR3 is CASSFGRNTEAFF. In DNA form, the CDR3 reads TGTGCCAGCAGTTTTGGCAGGAACACTGAAGCTTTCTTT.